This TCR beta chain originates from a study of immune evolution from preneoplasia to lung adenocarcinoma (dated by TCRdb to the early 2020s). Background for the entire study: HLA loss of heterozygosity was found in about 7% of AIS, approximately 14% of MIA and roughly 31% of ADC lesions, and in no AAH lesions. The study combined immune gene expression, TCR sequencing and multiplex immunofluorescence to profile immune contexture across lung adenocarcinoma precursors and invasive adenocarcinoma. Whole exome sequencing and methylation data from the same cohort of nodules were integrated with the immune data. The overall cohort was made up of a few dozen patients with pulmonary nodules who had surgical resection. Resected precursor lesions (AAH, AIS, MIA) and invasive adenocarcinomas were each compared against paired morphologically normal lung tissue. POLYSOLVER was used to infer class I HLA alleles from exome data, and LOHHLA was used to detect allele-specific HLA loss. It was reported in the study that 100 to 110 samples were used for TCR sequencing. TCR sequencing data came from over 40 patients. Sample size was based on specimen availability rather than a prior power calculation.

TCR beta CDR3 regions were sequenced from DNA using the immunoSEQ hsTCRbeta Kit. As for the original processing: The ImmunoSEQ Analyzer was used to analyse the TCR sequencing data. T cell clonality was defined as 1 minus Pielou's evenness, calculated on productive rearrangements. T cell diversity was measured with the inverse Simpson index on productive templates. T cell density was TCR beta template counts normalized to usable DNA, estimated by amplifying and sequencing housekeeping genes. Two-sided Kruskal-Wallis tests were used to compare TCR metrics across histologic stages. Here the immuneACCESS table is served through TCRdb, limited to in-frame sequences with V and J called. Missing clones are a known gap in these copies; in checked studies unresolved V genes cover under half, and the rest lacks a known reason. V and J calls and clone size come straight from that table; D and trimming were deduced from the DNA. Counted in this sample were approximately 26,000 clones; 74% of them appeared once. 5% to 7% of the sample belongs to the ten largest clones.

Measured from the cysteine to the phenylalanine, the CDR3 is 15 residues long. The read is trimmed to its CDR3 DNA, 45 bases read in frame from base 1. The V and J ends are trimmed by 5 bases and 0 bases, leaving 10 bases between them. As encoded in the germline V gene, CDR1 is MDHEN while CDR2 is SYDVKM. With regard to this clone: Its antigen is not yet known. No quality values exist for individual bases; no much larger clone is one base distant.

Between the mid-2010s and the late 2010s, the patients underwent resection in either Japan or China. The histologic diagnosis of each case was independently confirmed on H&E slides by two lung cancer pathologists. To enrich premalignant or tumor cells for nucleic acid extraction, macro-dissection was performed after pathologic assessment. DNA was isolated from FFPE tissue using the AllPrep DNA/RNA FFPE Kit. The research as a whole found: The findings rested on association rather than direct causation, and larger cohorts with long-term follow-up and longitudinal biopsies were considered necessary. Clonality was highest in normal lung, while later-stage lesions appeared to have lower clonality but higher T cell density and diversity. KRAS-mutant nodules showed the highest T cell clonality compared with EGFR-mutant or double wild-type lesions. Because all patients were from Japan and China, applicability to Western populations was uncertain. Normal lung had the highest top T cell clone frequencies, which appeared to decline progressively from AAH through AIS, MIA and invasive adenocarcinoma.

The rearrangement combines TRBV28 with TRBJ1-4, and the D gene may be TRBD1, 5 bases matching. The clonotype was recovered from a person in their sixties with invasive lung adenocarcinoma. Some clones in this sample may be carry-over from other donors' samples. The sample was FFPE invasive lung adenocarcinoma tissue. The cell subset or site label here, explained by the study, means: frankly invasive lung adenocarcinoma (ADC). The nucleotide sequence is TGTGCCAGCAGTCTGGGAGGGGCAACTAATGAAAAACTGTTTTTT. Protein translation: CASSLGGATNEKLFF.